This is a list of T cell receptor beta chains from one sample in a study of blood T cell repertoires in COVID-19. Sequenced by immunoSEQ multiplex PCR; TCRdb stores in-frame clones only, minus some. The sample holds about 230,000 clones; 70% to 90% are singletons and the top ten take around 2.6%. Material for sequencing was peripheral blood. The origin of the receptors is a woman in her 70s with active or convalescent COVID-19. Each CDR3 is given with its conserved first and last residue. A D gene is named only where the DNA matches it firmly. Clone size is stated in some rows and not others, as once, few, many or a class when expanded.

J	length	D	V	size	CDR3	DNA
TRBJ2-5	16	TRBD1	TRBV7-9	NA	CASSFNRDRDGETQYF	TGTGCCAGCAGCTTCAACCGGGACAGGGATGGAGAGACCCAGTACTTC
TRBJ1-1	15	TRBD1	TRBV5-1	once	CASSPNAGGSTEAFF	TGCGCCAGCAGCCCAAACGCAGGGGGCAGCACTGAAGCTTTCTTT
TRBJ1-2	14	TRBD1	TRBV7-9	NA	CASSPRQGAEGYTF	TGTGCCAGCAGCCCTCGACAGGGGGCGGAAGGCTACACCTTC
TRBJ2-3	18	TRBD2	TRBV11-2	NA	CASSDSGTTKHLPDTQYF	TGTGCCAGCAGCGACTCCGGGACTACCAAGCATCTGCCAGATACGCAGTATTTT
TRBJ2-7	14	NA	TRBV19	NA	CASSSQGQPYEQYF	TGTGCCAGTAGTAGCCAGGGCCAACCCTACGAGCAGTACTTC
TRBJ2-5	12	NA	TRBV29-1	NA	CSGGGLQETQYF	TGCAGCGGGGGTGGCCTCCAAGAGACCCAGTACTTC
TRBJ2-3	16	NA	TRBV5-4	NA	CASSLLRAAFTDTQYF	TGTGCCAGCAGCCTTCTGCGGGCGGCTTTCACAGATACGCAGTATTTT
TRBJ1-6	13	NA	TRBV19	few	CASSIMAGDALHF	TGTGCCAGTAGTATTATGGCGGGCGACGCCCTCCACTTT
TRBJ1-6	15	TRBD1	TRBV6-5	NA	CASSRDRAGNSPLHF	TGTGCCAGCAGTCGGGACAGGGCTGGCAATTCACCCCTCCACTTT
TRBJ2-3	13	NA	TRBV3-1/TRBV3-2	NA	CASSQRATDTQYF	TGTGCCAGCAGCCAGCGGGCCACAGATACGCAGTATTTT
TRBJ1-1	14	TRBD1	TRBV10-3	NA	CAISRTGSNTEAFF	TGTGCCATCAGTCGGACAGGGTCGAACACTGAAGCTTTCTTT
TRBJ2-2	12	NA	TRBV29-1	NA	CSTRQDTGELFF	TGCAGCACAAGACAGGACACCGGGGAGCTGTTTTTT
TRBJ1-5	14	NA	TRBV10-1	NA	CASKLREGNQPQHF	TGCGCCAGCAAACTCCGGGAAGGCAATCAGCCCCAGCATTTT
TRBJ2-7	18	TRBD2	TRBV7-2	NA	CASSSLGGSGGVSYEQYF	TGTGCCAGCAGCTCACTCGGGGGTAGCGGGGGGGTTTCCTACGAGCAGTACTTC
TRBJ1-6	13	TRBD1	TRBV28	NA	CASSHRGSSPLHF	TGTGCCAGCAGCCACAGGGGATCCTCACCCCTCCACTTT
TRBJ2-7	13	NA	TRBV7-2	NA	CASSPPSSYEQYF	TGTGCCAGCAGCCCCCCTAGCTCCTACGAGCAGTACTTC
TRBJ2-2	15	NA	TRBV7-2	once	CASRSRQDGTGELFF	TGTGCCAGCAGATCAAGACAGGATGGGACCGGGGAGCTGTTTTTT
TRBJ2-3	14	TRBD2	TRBV20-1	NA	CSASGRGGTDTQYF	TGCAGTGCTAGTGGGCGGGGGGGGACAGATACGCAGTATTTT
TRBJ2-7	14	TRBD2	TRBV9	NA	CASSVFTSGGEQYF	TGTGCCAGCAGCGTATTTACTAGCGGGGGAGAGCAGTACTTC
TRBJ1-2	14	NA	TRBV5-1	NA	CASSLDWGADGYTF	TGCGCCAGCAGCTTGGATTGGGGCGCGGATGGCTACACCTTC
TRBJ1-1	14	NA	TRBV5-8	few	CASSLETGITEAFF	TGTGCCAGCAGCTTGGAGACAGGTATCACTGAAGCTTTCTTT
TRBJ1-5	12	NA	TRBV28	NA	CASGRVHQPQHF	TGTGCCAGCGGGCGGGTCCACCAGCCCCAGCATTTT
TRBJ2-1	15	TRBD2	TRBV9	once	CASSVVAGGPNEQFF	TGTGCCAGCAGCGTAGTAGCGGGGGGGCCAAATGAGCAGTTCTTC
TRBJ1-4	13	TRBD1	TRBV10-3	NA	CASGQPDHEKLFF	TGTGCCTCGGGACAGCCAGACCATGAAAAACTGTTTTTT
TRBJ1-1	14	NA	TRBV6-5	NA	CASSYSGHNTEAFF	TGTGCCAGCAGTTACTCGGGACATAACACTGAAGCTTTCTTT
TRBJ1-6	15	TRBD1	TRBV5-4	NA	CASSLQGVRDSPLHF	TGTGCCAGCAGCTTACAGGGGGTCAGGGATTCACCCCTCCACTTT
TRBJ1-4	11	NA	TRBV28	NA	CASNLAGKLFF	TGTGCCAGCAACCTAGCGGGAAAACTGTTTTTT
TRBJ1-1	13	NA	TRBV19	NA	CACDDIMNTEAFF	TGTGCCTGTGACGACATAATGAACACTGAAGCTTTCTTT
TRBJ1-1	14	NA	TRBV7-9	NA	CASTVGLSNTEAFF	TGTGCCAGCACCGTGGGGCTGAGTAACACTGAAGCTTTCTTT
TRBJ1-2	11	NA	TRBV20-1	NA	CSATTRAGYTF	TGCAGTGCTACCACCCGAGCTGGCTACACCTTC
TRBJ1-1	13	NA	TRBV7-9	once	CASSGTRNTEAFF	TGTGCCAGCAGCGGCACCCGTAACACTGAAGCTTTCTTT
TRBJ2-5	13	TRBD2	TRBV29-1	NA	CSVASGTQETQYF	TGCAGCGTTGCTAGCGGGACCCAAGAGACCCAGTACTTC
TRBJ1-1	15	TRBD1	TRBV7-3	NA	CASSFAGGRGTEAFF	TGTGCCAGCAGCTTTGCAGGGGGCAGAGGCACTGAAGCTTTCTTT
TRBJ2-3	15	TRBD2	TRBV7-9	NA	CASSLELAGTDTQYF	TGTGCCAGCAGCTTAGAACTAGCGGGCACAGATACGCAGTATTTT
TRBJ2-7	15	NA	TRBV5-1	few	CASSPSLGEAYEQYF	TGCGCCAGCAGCCCATCCCTGGGGGAGGCCTACGAGCAGTACTTC
TRBJ1-5	14	NA	TRBV19	few	CASSSTGGGQPQHF	TGTGCCAGTAGTTCCACCGGGGGGGGACAGCCCCAGCATTTT
TRBJ2-3	14	TRBD2	TRBV6-5	NA	CASRRGGGTDTQYF	TGTGCCAGCAGGCGGGGGGGCGGGACAGATACGCAGTATTTT
TRBJ1-2	12	NA	TRBV28	NA	CASSSQGSGYTF	TGTGCCAGCAGTTCACAGGGTTCTGGCTACACCTTC
TRBJ1-2	13	NA	TRBV5-1	NA	CASSSQSTYGYTF	TGCGCCAGCAGCTCACAGAGTACCTATGGCTACACCTTC
TRBJ1-6	16	NA	TRBV5-1	NA	CASSLEQQGDNSPLHF	TGCGCCAGCAGCTTGGAGCAGCAGGGCGACAATTCACCCCTCCACTTT
TRBJ1-2	17	TRBD1	TRBV3-1/TRBV3-2	NA	CASSQKRTGQANYGYTF	TGTGCCAGCAGCCAAAAAAGGACAGGGCAAGCTAACTATGGCTACACCTTC
TRBJ2-2	12	NA	TRBV29-1	once	CSAYGVVGELFF	TGCAGCGCCTATGGAGTTGTCGGGGAGCTGTTTTTT
TRBJ2-7	14	TRBD1	TRBV19	NA	CASSLSGTGIDPHF	TGTGCCAGTAGCCTTTCGGGGACAGGGATAGATCCCCACTTC
TRBJ2-7	10	NA	TRBV20-1	NA	CSVGDYEQYF	TGCAGTGTCGGGGACTACGAGCAGTACTTC
TRBJ2-3	14	TRBD1	TRBV6-2/TRBV6-3	NA	CASSWDSHTDTQYF	TGTGCCAGCAGTTGGGACAGTCACACAGATACGCAGTATTTT
TRBJ2-1	15	TRBD1	TRBV6-5	NA	CASSSDRGAGNEQFF	TGTGCCAGCAGCAGCGACAGGGGGGCCGGCAATGAGCAGTTCTTC
TRBJ2-7	14	TRBD2	TRBV11-2	NA	CASSSSGGSYEQYF	TGTGCCAGCAGCTCCTCCGGGGGGTCCTACGAGCAGTACTTC
TRBJ1-6	15	NA	TRBV19	few	CASSIRGGEDSPLHF	TGTGCCAGTAGTATTCGGGGGGGTGAAGATTCACCCCTCCACTTT
TRBJ1-2	17	NA	TRBV14	NA	CASSQGGEGDYRYGYTF	TGTGCCAGCAGCCAAGGTGGAGAAGGGGACTACCGCTATGGCTACACCTTC
TRBJ2-7	15	NA	TRBV5-6	NA	CASSLDIHSSYEQYF	TGTGCCAGCAGCTTGGACATCCATTCCTCCTACGAGCAGTACTTC
TRBJ2-7	16	TRBD1	TRBV10-2	once	CASKTKTGASSYEQYF	TGCGCCAGCAAGACTAAAACAGGGGCAAGCTCCTACGAGCAGTACTTC
TRBJ1-2	18	TRBD1	TRBV5-1	NA	CASSLGLLPGTGTDGYTF	TGCGCCAGCAGCTTGGGCCTACTACCCGGGACAGGGACAGATGGCTACACCTTC
TRBJ2-1	16	TRBD2	TRBV20-1	NA	CSASAAGGRSYNEQFF	TGCAGTGCTAGTGCGGCGGGAGGACGGTCCTACAATGAGCAGTTCTTC
TRBJ1-2	12	NA	TRBV5-1	NA	CASSPNKNGYTF	TGCGCCAGCAGCCCTAATAAGAATGGCTACACCTTC
TRBJ2-3	17	TRBD2	TRBV13	NA	CASSLRLAGGVTDTQYF	TGTGCCAGCAGCTTACGGCTAGCGGGGGGGGTGACAGATACGCAGTATTTT